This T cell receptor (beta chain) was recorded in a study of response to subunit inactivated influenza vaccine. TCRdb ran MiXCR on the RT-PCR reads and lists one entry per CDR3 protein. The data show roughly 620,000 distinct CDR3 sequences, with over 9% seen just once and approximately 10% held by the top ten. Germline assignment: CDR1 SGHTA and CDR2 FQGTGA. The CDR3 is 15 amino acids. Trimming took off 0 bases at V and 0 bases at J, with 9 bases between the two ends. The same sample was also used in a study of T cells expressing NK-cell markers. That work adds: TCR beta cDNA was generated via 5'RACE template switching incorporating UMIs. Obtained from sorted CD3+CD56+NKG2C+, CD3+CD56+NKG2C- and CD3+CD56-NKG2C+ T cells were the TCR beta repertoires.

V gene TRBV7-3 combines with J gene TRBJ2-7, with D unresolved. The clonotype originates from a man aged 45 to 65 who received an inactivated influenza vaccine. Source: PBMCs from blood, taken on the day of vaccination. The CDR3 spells CASSLTATDSYEQYF. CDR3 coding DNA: TGTGCCAGCAGCTTAACTGCGACTGACTCCTACGAGCAGTACTTC.